This record looks at one T cell receptor beta chain sequence and its context. These data originate in a study of blood T cells in healthy people across ages. Trimming cost V 2 bases and J 4 bases, with 20 bases left between them. Per germline, CDR1 DFQATT and CDR2 SNEGSKA (reference sequence). This CDR3 spans 16 amino acids. PCR was performed a second time for roughly 6 to 12 cycles using a sample-barcoded 5' primer and a J-beta primer mix. All samples gave at least 2.5 million CDR3-containing paired-end reads. TCRdb recomputed calls from the 5' RACE reads with MiXCR, one row per CDR3 protein. The sample shows hundreds of thousands of distinct CDR3 sequences, less than 70% of them seen only once. With each sample, at least 6 micrograms of total RNA were extracted.

Input material: blood. The TCR originated in a man at least 80 years old in good health. V usage is TRBV20-1 and J usage is TRBJ2-5, with TRBD2 as a possible D gene (6 bases). The CDR3 region has the DNA TGCAGTGCTAGAACCCCGCTAGGGGAGGCGGGAGAGACCCAGTACTTC. It translates to CSARTPLGEAGETQYF.